This TCR beta chain is drawn from a study of a mutant IDH1 vaccine in newly diagnosed glioma. At the level of the study: Vaccinations were initiated 4-6 weeks following radiotherapy alone, or were given together with temozolomide cycles.

Documented time point: week 11, during vaccination. It was 300 ug of mutant IDH1 20-mer peptide that made up each vaccine dose, given with topical imiquimod. The assay was immunoSEQ multiplex PCR, and TCRdb's table has in-frame clones only and misses some. The data show some 52,000 clones, roughly nine tenths seen once. Trimming cost V 1 base and J 2 bases; bases outside gene matches: 4. The CDR3 totals 15 residues. Germline lookup yields CDR1 SGHAT and CDR2 FQNNGV. Note on this clone: Its antigen remains unknown.

The chain uses TRBV11-2 and TRBJ1-2, with 7 nucleotides matching TRBD1. This TCR derives from a man aged 50-60 years with glioma. The sequences come from PBMCs, collected from a glioma patient whose treatment included an IDH1 peptide vaccine. CDR3 nucleotides: TGTGCCAGCAGCTTAGGTACAGGGGCGAACTATGGCTACACCTTC. Encoded protein: CASSLGTGANYGYTF.